The 5 T cell receptor beta chains below were found in one sample sequenced in a study of cytomegalovirus exposure and HLA in healthy donors. PCR used 60 Vbeta primers and 13 Jbeta primers. Produced via immunoSEQ multiplex PCR; TCRdb's table is partial and in-frame only. The sample carries 100,000 to 150,000 clones, roughly 80% recorded once. Material for sequencing was PBMCs. These TCRs come from a girl aged 2 to 9 in good health and CMV-seronegative.

CDR3 in amino acids: CASSLGASYEQYF. The CDR3, as DNA: TGCGCCAGCAGCTTGGGGGCCTCCTACGAGCAGTACTTC. The chain uses TRBV5-1 and TRBJ2-7; D gene uncertain. Germline V gene lookup returns CDR1 SGHRS and CDR2 YFSETQ. V lost 0 bases and J 0 bases, leaving 4 bases between the germline ends. This CDR3 has 13 residues.

This CDR3 is CASSVVGQGSPDTQYF. CDR3 in DNA: TGTGCCAGCAGCGTGGTAGGACAGGGATCACCAGATACGCAGTATTTT. This chain joins TRBV9 and TRBJ2-3, with 8 bases fitting TRBD1. The ends lost 2 bases at V and 4 bases at J; junction bases unmatched: 9. The germline gives CDR1 SGDLS, CDR2 YYNGEE. The CDR3 sequence is 16 residues long.

The chain links TRBV30 to TRBJ2-3, with 9 bases matching TRBD2. The V gene's germline CDR1 is GTSNPN and CDR2 SVGIG (reference sequence). V gave up 1 base and J gave up 3 bases; unmatched junction bases: 2. The CDR3 extends over 14 amino acids. CDR3 loop: CAWSALAGTDTQYF. As DNA, the CDR3 is TGTGCCTGGAGTGCCCTAGCGGGGACAGATACGCAGTATTTT. Filled out from reference TRBV30 and TRBJ2-3, the complete variable domain reads SQTIHQWPATLVQPVGSPLSLECTVEGTSNPNLYWYRQAAGRGLQLLFYSVGIGQISSEVPQNLSASRPQDRQFILSSKKLLLSDSGFYLCAWSALAGTDTQYFGPGTRLTVL.

The rearrangement uses TRBV5-6 and TRBJ2-1; TRBD2 matches 7 bases. CDR1 and CDR2 (germline): SGHDT, YYEEEE. The CDR3 is 17 residues long. The V and J ends lost 1 base and 0 bases, in that order; junction bases with no gene match: 7. CDR3: CASSLWWGGSSYNEQFF. The CDR3 DNA is TGTGCCAGCAGCTTGTGGTGGGGAGGGAGCTCCTACAATGAGCAGTTCTTC.

This chain uses TRBV5-1 with TRBJ2-5; D is undetermined. In germline, CDR1 is SGHRS, CDR2 YFSETQ. V lost 1 base, J lost 3 bases, and 16 bases lay in between. The CDR3 contains 16 residues. CDR3 amino acids: CASSLSIGSGEETQYF. CDR3 DNA: TGCGCCAGCAGCTTGAGTATCGGGTCGGGTGAAGAGACCCAGTACTTC.